This T cell receptor (beta chain) was observed in a study of T cells in Graves' hyperthyroidism and ophthalmopathy. Overall study findings and caveats: Ophthalmopathy could be told apart from stable hyperthyroidism with a 13 V-J model. Onset of ophthalmopathy came a median around 7.1 months after the model predicted it.

Using RNA transcripts as the source, TCR beta CDR3 regions were amplified. When the TCR CDR3 underwent first-round RT-PCR, the HTBI primer set was used. TCRdb re-called the multiplex PCR reads through MiXCR, storing one row per CDR3 protein. The profile shows about 130,000 distinct CDR3 sequences, less than 25% of them singletons. As concerns this clonotype: The antigen remains undetermined.

V was clipped by 5 bases and J by 10 bases; unmatched bases: 13. This CDR3 spans 15 amino acids. Germline CDR1 reads SGHRS; CDR2 reads YFSETQ. First hyperthyroidism diagnosis is when the blood sample was obtained, before any ophthalmopathy symptoms. PBMCs were sourced from more than 9 ml fresh peripheral blood. Input material: blood. The V gene is TRBV5-1, the J gene TRBJ2-1, with 9 bases lining up with TRBD2. The TCR comes from a woman between 50 and 59 years old with Graves' hyperthyroidism that later progressed to Graves' ophthalmopathy. CDR3: CASRLAGPSWDEQFF. The CDR3 bases are TGCGCCAGCAGGCTAGCGGGACCTTCGTGGGACGAGCAGTTCTTC. Together with reference TRBV5-1 and TRBJ2-1, the CDR3 gives the full variable domain: KAGVTQTPRYLIKTRGQQVTLSCSPISGHRSVSWYQQTPGQGLQFLFEYFSETQRNKGNFPGRFSGRQFSNSRSEMNVSTLELGDSALYLCASRLAGPSWDEQFFGPGTRLTVL.